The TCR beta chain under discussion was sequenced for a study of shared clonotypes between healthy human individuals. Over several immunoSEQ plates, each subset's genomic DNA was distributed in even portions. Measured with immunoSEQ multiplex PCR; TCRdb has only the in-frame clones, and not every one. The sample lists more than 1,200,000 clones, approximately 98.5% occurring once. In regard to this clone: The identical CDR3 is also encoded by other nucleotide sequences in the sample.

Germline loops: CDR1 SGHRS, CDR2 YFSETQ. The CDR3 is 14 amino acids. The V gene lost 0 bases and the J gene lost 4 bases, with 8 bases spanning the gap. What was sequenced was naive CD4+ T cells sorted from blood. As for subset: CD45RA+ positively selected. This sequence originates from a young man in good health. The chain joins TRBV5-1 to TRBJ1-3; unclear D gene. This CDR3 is CASSLGSSGNTIYF. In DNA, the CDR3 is TGCGCCAGCAGCTTGGGGTCGTCGGGAAACACCATATATTTT.